Sequencing of this T cell receptor (beta chain) was carried out in a study of response to subunit inactivated influenza vaccine. Study results and limitations: Few new T cells, the authors suggested, are recruited by each seasonal influenza vaccination.

This CDR3 is built from 17 residues. This clonotype was seen only a few times. Its target is not known. TCRdb analysed the RT-PCR reads with MiXCR anew, one entry per CDR3 protein. Counted here are hundreds of thousands of distinct CDR3 sequences, approximately 13% occurring once; the ten biggest clones make up roughly 6.4%. The origin of this receptor is a man between 45 and 60 years old who received an inactivated influenza vaccine. This chain connects TRBV21-1 to TRBJ2-2; the table's D call TRBD1 went unverified against the DNA. TRBV21-1 is listed as a pseudogene. The sample was PBMCs from blood, taken 14 to 15 days before vaccination. In DNA, the CDR3 is TGTGCCAGCAGCAAAGATCCAGGACAGGGGGCTTTTGGGGAGCTGTTTTTT. Protein: CASSKDPGQGAFGELFF.